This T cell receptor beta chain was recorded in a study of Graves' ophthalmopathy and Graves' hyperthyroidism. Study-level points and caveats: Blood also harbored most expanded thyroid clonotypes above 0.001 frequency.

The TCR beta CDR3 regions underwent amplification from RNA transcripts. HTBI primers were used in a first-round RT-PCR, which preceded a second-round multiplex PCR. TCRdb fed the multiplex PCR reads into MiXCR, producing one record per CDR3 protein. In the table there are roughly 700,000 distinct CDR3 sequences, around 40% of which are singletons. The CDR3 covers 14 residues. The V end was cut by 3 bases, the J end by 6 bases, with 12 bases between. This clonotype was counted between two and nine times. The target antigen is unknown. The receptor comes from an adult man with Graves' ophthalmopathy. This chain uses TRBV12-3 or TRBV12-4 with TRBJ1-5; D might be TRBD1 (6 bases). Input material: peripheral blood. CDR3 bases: TGTGCCAGCAGTTTTGGGGGGGGCCTTCAGCCCCAGCATTTT. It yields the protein CASSFGGGLQPQHF.